This T cell receptor beta chain was identified during a study of CD8+ T cells in alopecia areata. Following RNA extraction, reverse transcription yielded cDNA that acted as the sequencing template. Some clones are missing from TCRdb's copy, which holds only in-frame ones; the method was immunoSEQ multiplex PCR. The sample contains roughly 76,000 clones, 25% to 30% of which appear only once. Germline CDR1 is MDHEN and CDR2 is SYDVKM. Between the trimmed V and J ends, which lost 11 bases and 0 bases, there was a span of 5 bases. The CDR3 runs to 11 residues. The treatment was: oral pan-JAK inhibitor, 5-10 mg twice daily. Investigators sorted PBMCs to obtain both CD4+ and CD8+ T cells.

The chain carries TRBV28 and TRBJ1-3; D unresolved. The receptor was isolated from a human donor with alopecia areata. The source material was CD8+ T cells sorted from blood, sampled at week 4, from a patient treated with tofacitinib. The CDR3 DNA sequence: TGTGCCTGGAGCTCTGGAAACACCATATATTTT. This sequence encodes CAWSSGNTIYF.